The 17 T cell receptor beta chains reported below all come from one sample, sequenced in a study of blood T cell repertoires in COVID-19. Only in-frame clones appear in the TCRdb table, and some are missing; sequencing was by immunoSEQ multiplex PCR. The sample holds 200,000 or so clones, about nine tenths seen once. Sequenced material: peripheral blood. These receptors came from a man of 80 years or more with acute or convalescent COVID-19.

This chain connects TRBV19 to TRBJ2-2; 7 nucleotides line up with TRBD1. Germline CDR1 and CDR2: LNHDA and SQIVND (reference sequence). V trimming: 4 bases; J trimming: 3 bases; junction bases outside the gene matches: 11. This CDR3 region has 17 residues. The DNA of the CDR3 is TGTGCCAGTAGTACCACCGGGACAGCATATTACACCGGGGAGCTGTTTTTT. This sequence encodes CASSTTGTAYYTGELFF.

The V and J genes are TRBV27 and TRBJ2-7, with a possible D match to TRBD2 (6 bases). CDR1 is MNHEY, CDR2 SMNVEV, per germline (reference sequence). The V and J ends lost 6 bases and 6 bases respectively, with 18 bases between them. CDR3 length equals 14 residues. CDR3 DNA sequence: TGTGCCAGCAGAGCGGCAGGCGGGACCGGCGAGCAGTACGTC. Translating gives CASRAAGGTGEQYV.

The chain employs TRBV21-1 and TRBJ2-1; TRBD2 is the table's D call, not checked against the DNA. TRBV21-1 is shown as a pseudogene. This CDR3 has 19 amino acids. The CDR3 loop is CASSKSPNRVGAGRDEQFF. The CDR3 DNA sequence: TGTGCCAGCAGCAAATCCCCTAACCGTGTCGGGGCAGGGAGGGATGAGCAGTTCTTC.

CDR3 region: CASSGGGNEQFF. The DNA for the CDR3 is TGTGCCAGTAGTGGGGGGGGGAATGAGCAGTTCTTC. The chain uses TRBV19 and TRBJ2-1; TRBD2 aligns across 7 bases. The V gene end was trimmed by 5 bases and the J gene end by 7 bases; junction bases not matched to a gene: 2. Germline values: CDR1 LNHDA, CDR2 SQIVND (reference sequence). The CDR3 consists of 12 residues.

This chain connects TRBV18 to TRBJ1-2; 8 nucleotides align to TRBD1. The CDR3 runs to 14 residues. The J segment lost 4 bases and the V segment lost 5 bases, leaving 6 bases of the junction unmatched. Germline CDR1 is KGHSH and CDR2 is LQKENI. CDR3 region: CASSAGTGVYGYTF. The CDR3 nucleotides read TGTGCCAGCTCAGCCGGGACAGGCGTCTATGGCTACACCTTC.

The chain links TRBV20-1 to TRBJ2-7, with TRBD1 identical over 10 bases. Germline CDR1 reads DFQATT; CDR2 reads SNEGSKA (reference sequence). V lost 3 bases to trimming and J lost 2 bases; unmatched junction nucleotides: 10. The CDR3 runs 16 residues. The CDR3 coding sequence is TGCAGTGCTAGTTTCCGGGACAGGGGACCCCCCTACGAGCAGTACTTC. Its protein product is CSASFRDRGPPYEQYF.

The chain employs TRBV18 and TRBJ1-6, with TRBD1 matching 7 bases. This CDR3 is 14 amino acids long. Trimming at V came to 6 bases and at J to 5 bases, leaving 4 bases not matched to a gene. Per germline, CDR1 KGHSH and CDR2 LQKENI. The CDR3 sequence: CASSAQGDNSPLHF. Here the CDR3 DNA reads TGTGCCAGCTCCGCCCAGGGGGATAATTCACCCCTCCACTTT.

V and J are TRBV27 and TRBJ2-7, with a weak D call TRBD1 (6 bases). The CDR3 sequence is 14 residues long. V lost 6 bases to trimming and J lost 2 bases, with 14 bases between them. CDR1 is MNHEY, CDR2 SMNVEV, per germline (reference sequence). The CDR3 DNA reads as TGTGCCAGCAGGGCCAGGGACAAGACCTACGAGCAGTACTTC. Its protein is CASRARDKTYEQYF.

The V and J genes are TRBV11-2 and TRBJ2-1; a possible D gene is TRBD2 (6 bases). CDR1 and CDR2 (germline): SGHAT, FQNNGV. Trimming stripped 2 bases from V and 9 bases from J, with 11 bases between. This CDR3 contains 13 residues. The DNA for the CDR3 is TGTGCCAGCAGCTTATCGGGGGTAGGTGAGCAGTTCTTC. This gives the protein CASSLSGVGEQFF.

The chain joins TRBV3-1 (or the pseudogene TRBV3-2) to TRBJ2-7, with 7 bases lining up with TRBD1. Per germline, CDR1 LGHDT and CDR2 YNNKEL (reference sequence). This CDR3 contains 19 residues. The J segment lost 4 bases and the V segment lost 0 bases, leaving 18 bases of the junction unmatched. This chain's CDR3 is CASSQDSGQPSTWGYEQYV. The CDR3, as DNA: TGTGCCAGCAGCCAAGATTCGGGACAGCCTTCAACATGGGGGTACGAGCAGTACGTC.

This chain connects TRBV11-3 to TRBJ2-1; a possible D gene is TRBD2 (6 bases). Germline values: CDR1 SGHNT, CDR2 YENEEA. V lost 4 bases, J lost 0 bases, and 7 bases lay in between. The CDR3 totals 14 residues. The CDR3 DNA reads TGTGCCAGCAGCTCGGGAGACTCCTACAATGAGCAGTTCTTC. This codes for CASSSGDSYNEQFF.

This chain joins TRBV2 and TRBJ2-4, with D perhaps TRBD1 (5 bases). Germline CDR1 and CDR2: SNHLY and FYNNEI. Between the trimmed V and J ends, which lost 7 bases and 7 bases, there was a span of 11 bases. This CDR3 region has 12 residues. CDR3 amino acids: CASITQGNIQYF. CDR3 sequence (DNA): TGTGCCAGCATAACCCAGGGTAACATTCAGTACTTC.

CDR3 nucleotides: TGTGCCAGCAGCCGCGCCACCGGGACTAGCGGGTTACAACGCTCCTACGAGCAGTACTTC. Translating it yields CASSRATGTSGLQRSYEQYF. V and J are TRBV3-1 (or the pseudogene TRBV3-2) and TRBJ2-7; 12 bases are a match to TRBD2. CDR1 and CDR2 from the germline V gene are LGHDT and YNNKEL (reference sequence). V was clipped by 4 bases and J by 0 bases; unmatched bases: 16. The length of the CDR3 is 20 residues.

The chain employs TRBV19 and TRBJ1-6; 9 bases are a match to TRBD1. Per the germline V gene, CDR1 is LNHDA and CDR2 is SQIVND (reference sequence). Germline trimming cut 6 bases from V and 9 bases from J; bases unmatched to any gene: 9. This CDR3 comprises 15 residues. CDR3 nucleotides: TGTGCCAGTAGGAATCCGGGACAGGGATCTTCACCCCTCCACTTT. The encoded protein is CASRNPGQGSSPLHF.

This clone was found once. This chain links TRBV24-1 with TRBJ1-2; 7 bases match TRBD1. Per the germline V gene, CDR1 is KGHDR and CDR2 is SFDVKD. The CDR3 totals 14 residues. Losses at the gene ends were 3 bases for V and 6 bases for J; bases not matched to a gene: 6. The CDR3 here is CATSDRSQGDGYTF. In DNA, the CDR3 is TGTGCCACCAGTGATCGATCCCAGGGGGATGGCTACACCTTC.

CDR3 residues: CASNPSGSFDEQFF. Written as DNA, the CDR3 is TGCGCCAGCAACCCTAGCGGGAGCTTCGATGAGCAGTTCTTC. V gene TRBV5-1 combines with J gene TRBJ2-1, with TRBD2 matching over 10 bases. This CDR3 is 14 amino acids long. The germline gives CDR1 SGHRS, CDR2 YFSETQ. The V and J ends lost 6 bases and 8 bases, in that order; junction bases with no gene match: 8.

The gene calls are TRBV19 and TRBJ2-7; TRBD2 aligns across 8 bases. The V gene's germline CDR1 is LNHDA and CDR2 SQIVND (reference sequence). The CDR3 consists of 15 residues. V dropped 6 bases and J dropped 1; count of bases not matched to a gene: 8. CDR3 nucleotide sequence: TGTGCCAGTAGCCGCAACATAGCGGGGTCCTACGAGCAGTACTTC. Protein: CASSRNIAGSYEQYF.